This T cell receptor (beta chain) stems from a study of blood T cell repertoires in COVID-19. Study context: The United States, Italy and Spain provided the acute and convalescent COVID-19 samples. From T cells, B-cell-depleted T cells, or PBMCs came the material, which was cDNA or gDNA.

Germline loops: CDR1 SEHNR, CDR2 FQNEAQ (reference sequence). The CDR3 loop spans 16 amino acids. V was cut by 5 bases and J by 0 bases, with 16 bases left in between. As handled by the study authors: Estimated nucleated cell counts came from reference gene primer amplification. TCRdb's table, derived via immunoSEQ multiplex PCR, lists solely in-frame clones and lacks some. V and J calls and clone size are as listed in that table; D and trimming were resolved from the DNA. The sample consists of approximately 240,000 clones, around nine tenths of them appearing once. This sequence joins TRBV7-9 and TRBJ1-2, with a weak D call TRBD1 (5 bases). The sequencing input was peripheral blood. This receptor was obtained from a woman between 35 and 50 years old who had recovered from COVID-19. The CDR3 bases are TGTGCCAGCAGCAAAGAGGTGACAGTAGCTAACTATGGCTACACCTTC. Translated: CASSKEVTVANYGYTF. The full variable domain, rest sourced from reference TRBV7-9 and TRBJ1-2, is DTGVSQNPRHKITKRGQNVTFRCDPISEHNRLYWYRQTLGQGPEFLTYFQNEAQLEKSRLLSDRFSAERPKGSFSTLEIQRTEQGDSAMYLCASSKEVTVANYGYTFGSGTRLTVV.